Shown below are 3 T cell receptor beta chains from a single sample sequenced in a study of control samples from healthy donors and cancer patients. TCRdb keeps only in-frame clones here, not all; method: immunoSEQ multiplex PCR. The sample carries over 100,000 clones, around nine tenths recorded once. Sequencing used blood. These receptors all stem from a middle-aged man in good health.

The chain uses TRBV6-5 and TRBJ2-1; the D is unclear. The CDR3 runs 10 residues. CDR1 is MNHEY and CDR2 is SVGAGI in the germline V gene. The V end was cut by 7 bases, the J end by 7 bases, with 5 bases between. CDR3 nucleotide sequence: TGTGCCAGCAATTCAAATGAGCAGTTCTTC. Translated, it gives CASNSNEQFF.

This sequence joins TRBV7-3 and TRBJ1-1, with D hard to call. Trimming shortened V by 1 base and J by 1 base, and 4 bases separated the two germline ends. Germline CDR1 and CDR2: SGHTA and FQGTGA. The CDR3 sequence is 13 residues long. The DNA for the CDR3 is TGTGCCAGCAGCTTAATTAAGAACACTGAAGCTTTCTTT. Encoded protein: CASSLIKNTEAFF.

This chain's CDR3 is CASSLMLAGGTGELFF. The CDR3 DNA sequence: TGTGCCAGCAGCTTAATGTTGGCAGGGGGCACCGGGGAGCTGTTTTTT. J is TRBJ2-2 and V is TRBV13; TRBD1 agrees at 7 bases. V dropped 2 bases and J dropped 4; count of bases not matched to a gene: 7. Germline values: CDR1 PRHDT, CDR2 FYEKMQ (reference sequence). The length of the CDR3 is 16 residues.